One sample yielded the 28 T cell receptor beta chains listed below, sequenced in a study of T cell repertoires in cytomegalovirus infection (dated by TCRdb to the late 2010s). The sample's treatment or condition label, in plain terms: in vitro stimulation with specific CMV peptide epitopes to enrich CMV-specific T cells. Sequenced using an Illumina HiSeq 1500. TCRdb reprocessed the public reads (quality trimming at Q25 with fastp, clone calling with MiXCR) and kept in-frame beta chains. Records with the same CDR3 protein are collapsed into one entry carrying the most frequent genes and DNA. This sample lists some 800,000 distinct CDR3 sequences; about 33% were detected once. In total, the top ten clones hold around 12% of the sample. Their cognate antigens are unknown. The sample consisted of cultured CD8+ T cells from PBMCs, taken from culture after CMV antigen stimulation. These receptors all stem from a human donor in good health (CMV status not recorded). Some clones in this sample may be carry-over from other donors' samples.

This clonotype was detected many times. The J gene is TRBJ2-5, the V gene TRBV28; 10 nucleotides match TRBD2. The CDR3 is 15 residues long. Trimming at V came to 3 bases and at J to 5 bases, leaving 6 bases not matched to a gene. CDR1 is MDHEN and CDR2 is SYDVKM in the germline V gene. The CDR3 region is CASSFRTSGQETQYF. As DNA, the CDR3 is TGTGCCAGCAGTTTCCGGACTAGCGGACAGGAGACCCAGTACTTC.

The genes are TRBV5-6 and TRBJ2-1, with D uncertain. The V and J ends lost 4 bases and 10 bases respectively, with 9 bases between them. The CDR3 consists of 11 residues. Germline CDR1 is SGHDT and CDR2 is YYEEEE. Written as DNA, the CDR3 is TGTGCCAGCAGCCACTATGGGGAGCAGTTCTTC. This codes for CASSHYGEQFF.

The chain joins TRBV29-1 to TRBJ2-2, with D perhaps TRBD1 (5 bases). CDR3 length: 15 amino acids. In germline, CDR1 is SQVTM, CDR2 ANQGSEA. The V gene lost 0 bases and the J gene lost 1 base, with 9 bases spanning the gap. The CDR3 protein is CSVEEPQGNTGELFF. The CDR3 bases are TGCAGCGTTGAAGAGCCCCAGGGGAACACCGGGGAGCTGTTTTTT.

In this sample, this clonotype turned up a few times. V and J are TRBV14 and TRBJ1-2; the D gene is possibly TRBD1 (5 bases). The CDR3 runs to 19 residues. The ends were cut back, 0 bases at V and 4 bases at J, with 24 bases in the middle. Germline V gene data show CDR1 as SGHDN and CDR2 as FVKESK. The CDR3 coding sequence is TGTGCCAGCAGCCAAGATGAGTGGCAGGGAATTCCTCTCGGCTATGGCTACACCTTC. Protein: CASSQDEWQGIPLGYGYTF.

Concerning this clonotype: This may stem from a read error, because a much larger clone lies one nucleotide away. V and J are TRBV7-2 and TRBJ1-2; D is possibly TRBD1 (6 bases). The CDR3 runs 14 residues. Per germline, CDR1 SGHTA and CDR2 FQGNSA. Trimming cost V 5 bases and J 4 bases, with 14 bases left between them. The CDR3 nucleotides read TGTGCCAGCAGCCCGGACAGTTCAATCTATGGCTACACCTTC. Protein product: CASSPDSSIYGYTF. Full variable domain (outside the CDR3, taken from reference TRBV7-2 and TRBJ1-2): GAGVSQSPSNKVTEKGKDVELRCDPISGHTALYWYRQSLGQGLEFLIYFQGNSAPDKSGLPSDRFSAERTGGSVSTLTIQRTQQEDSAVYLCASSPDSSIYGYTFGSGTRLTVV.

The chain employs TRBV6-5 and TRBJ1-1; D unclear. V shed 3 bases and J shed 5 bases, with 13 bases lying between them. The length of the CDR3 is 14 residues. Germline V gives CDR1 MNHEY, CDR2 SVGAGI. The CDR3 protein is CASSYMGFGTEAFF. DNA for the CDR3: TGTGCCAGCAGTTATATGGGGTTTGGGACTGAAGCTTTCTTT.

The table lists this clonotype with a few counts. The chain joins TRBV6-1 to TRBJ2-3; 9 positions agree with TRBD2. Germline V gene lookup returns CDR1 MNHNS and CDR2 SASEGT. V was pared by 6 bases and J by 4 bases, with 5 bases of the junction left unmatched. The CDR3 has 14 residues. CDR3 amino acids: CASSSGGRPDTQYF. CDR3 nucleotide sequence: TGTGCCAGCAGCAGCGGGGGGCGCCCAGATACGCAGTATTTT.

This clonotype was observed a handful of times. The rearrangement joins TRBV6-8 to TRBJ1-5, with 10 bases identical to TRBD1. In germline, CDR1 is MNHGY, CDR2 SAAAGT. This CDR3 is built from 14 residues. J was trimmed by 7 bases and V by 4 bases; bases with no gene match: 4. The CDR3 is CASSWTGGGQPQHF. The CDR3 DNA reads TGTGCCAGCAGTTGGACAGGGGGGGGACAGCCCCAGCATTTT.

The rearrangement joins TRBV7-2 to TRBJ2-1, with 9 nucleotides matching TRBD2. Per the germline V gene, CDR1 is SGHTA and CDR2 is FQGNSA. V was pared by 5 bases and J by 4 bases, with 15 bases of the junction left unmatched. The length of the CDR3 is 18 residues. The CDR3: CASSVGNGRGGHYNEQFF. CDR3 coding DNA: TGTGCCAGCAGCGTGGGGAACGGGCGGGGGGGCCATTACAATGAGCAGTTCTTC.

A few counts support this clonotype. V gene TRBV2 combines with J gene TRBJ2-7; TRBD1 is a possible D gene (5 bases). The V gene lost 5 bases and the J gene lost 5 bases, with 13 bases spanning the gap. Germline V lookup: CDR1 SNHLY, CDR2 FYNNEI. This CDR3 comprises 13 residues. The CDR3 DNA sequence: TGTGCCAGCAGTTCCGGTGGGGCCGACGAGCAGTACTTC. This encodes CASSSGGADEQYF.

The table lists this clonotype with a few counts. This chain joins TRBV4-1 and TRBJ1-2; weak D call: TRBD1 (6 bases). The germline gives CDR1 MGHRA, CDR2 YSYEKL. The V gene lost 0 bases and the J gene lost 5 bases, with 13 bases spanning the gap. This CDR3 comprises 15 residues. For the CDR3, the DNA is TGCGCCAGCAGCCAAGACAGGGGACCTGGGTATGGCTACACCTTC. Its translation: CASSQDRGPGYGYTF.

The chain carries TRBV27 and TRBJ2-7; D call uncertain. The V end was cut by 4 bases, the J end by 3 bases, with 7 bases between. Germline V gene lookup returns CDR1 MNHEY and CDR2 SMNVEV (reference sequence). This CDR3 contains 12 residues. CDR3 sequence (DNA): TGTGCCAGCAGTTCCAGCCGCTACGAGCAGTACTTC. This gives the protein CASSSSRYEQYF.

The chain joins TRBV28 to TRBJ2-7, with 9 positions matching TRBD1. This CDR3 region has 14 residues. From germline, CDR1 is MDHEN and CDR2 SYDVKM. With 6 bases clipped from V and 4 bases from J, the junction kept 7 bases outside the gene matches. The CDR3 loop is CASSDGGQGYEQYV. Written as DNA, the CDR3 is TGTGCCAGCAGCGACGGGGGACAGGGTTACGAGCAGTACGTC.

Of note for this clonotype: Germline is not matched at one junction end, which may reflect a read error. J is TRBJ2-2 and V is TRBV7-1, with a possible D match to TRBD1 (5 bases). TRBV7-1 is recorded as an ORF, its role being uncertain. This CDR3 is 16 amino acids long. The CDR3 sequence: CASSPWGAQTTGELFF. The CDR3 coding sequence is TGTGCCAGCAGCCCATGGGGCGCTCAGACCACCGGAGAGCTGTTTTTT.

Turning to this clonotype: A much larger clone lies a single base off, so this may be a read error. The genes are TRBV7-6 and TRBJ1-5; tentatively, D is TRBD1 (6 bases). The CDR3 covers 13 residues. The germline gives CDR1 SGHVS, CDR2 FNYEAQ. V was cut by 10 bases and J by 3 bases, with 13 bases left in between. The CDR3 bases are TGTGCCAACAGAACAGGGCCCAATCAGCCCCAGCATTTT. It is translated as CANRTGPNQPQHF.

The chain employs TRBV5-6 and TRBJ2-7; D unclear. Germline-derived CDR1 and CDR2 are SGHDT and YYEEEE. The V gene lost 0 bases and the J gene lost 3 bases, with 10 bases spanning the gap. This CDR3 is built from 14 residues. In nucleotides, the CDR3 is TGTGCCAGCAGCTTGGGAGCCGGGTGCTACGAGCAGTACGTC. Amino acids: CASSLGAGCYEQYV.

In this sample, this clonotype turned up a few times. The chain links TRBV19 to TRBJ2-1; D is possibly TRBD2 (6 bases). The germline CDR1 and CDR2 sequences are LNHDA and SQIVND (reference sequence). The CDR3 length is 14 residues. Trimming stripped 6 bases from V and 3 bases from J, with 12 bases between. The CDR3 sequence: CASRFAGLYNEQFF. CDR3 nucleotide sequence: TGTGCCAGTAGATTCGCGGGACTCTACAATGAGCAGTTCTTC.

This clonotype showed up many times. The V and J genes are TRBV12-3 or TRBV12-4 and TRBJ1-1; TRBD1 aligns across 10 bases. Unmatched junction bases numbered 12, after V lost 4 bases and J lost 1 base. The CDR3 length is 18 residues. The CDR3 region has the DNA TGTGCCAGCAGTTCCTCGGTCCGGGACAGGGGTTGGAACACTGAAGCTTTCTTT. Translating gives CASSSSVRDRGWNTEAFF.

The chain combines TRBV5-1 with TRBJ1-1, with 7 bases identical to TRBD1. This CDR3 spans 18 amino acids. The germline gives CDR1 SGHRS, CDR2 YFSETQ. After removal of 3 bases from V and 0 bases from J, the junction contained 14 bases not matched to a gene. The CDR3 is CASSYRQGDPSMNTEAFF. Written as DNA, the CDR3 is TGCGCCAGCAGCTACAGACAGGGAGATCCTTCTATGAACACTGAAGCTTTCTTT.

This clonotype was observed a few times. The genes are TRBV6-1 and TRBJ1-2; weak D call: TRBD1 (5 bases). Trimming stripped 6 bases from V and 8 bases from J, with 22 bases between. There are 15 residues in the CDR3. Germline CDR1 and CDR2: MNHNS and SASEGT. The CDR3 sequence: CASRPQGRAQGGYTF. The CDR3 region has the DNA TGTGCCAGCAGACCCCAAGGACGGGCCCAGGGAGGCTACACCTTC.

The chain recombines TRBV7-9 with TRBJ1-5; D call uncertain. CDR3 length: 13 amino acids. Germline lookup yields CDR1 SEHNR and CDR2 FQNEAQ (reference sequence). Trimming took off 5 bases at V and 7 bases at J, with 12 bases between the two ends. The CDR3: CASSPPGRQPQHF. The CDR3 DNA reads TGTGCCAGCAGCCCGCCCGGCCGGCAGCCCCAGCATTTT. The full variable domain, with the rest looked up from reference TRBV7-9 and TRBJ1-5, is DTGVSQNPRHKITKRGQNVTFRCDPISEHNRLYWYRQTLGQGPEFLTYFQNEAQLEKSRLLSDRFSAERPKGSFSTLEIQRTEQGDSAMYLCASSPPGRQPQHFGDGTRLSIL.

This clonotype showed up just a few times. This sequence joins TRBV24-1 and TRBJ1-2, with TRBD1 identical over 7 bases. Trimming took 9 bases from V and 9 from J; bases not matched to a gene: 9. The CDR3 loop spans 12 amino acids. CDR1 is KGHDR, CDR2 SFDVKD, per germline. The CDR3 reads CATEDREGSYTF. The DNA for the CDR3 is TGTGCCACCGAAGACAGGGAAGGAAGCTACACCTTC.

The rearrangement links TRBV7-6 to TRBJ1-2; D is ambiguous. CDR3 size: 13 residues. V was trimmed by 1 base and J by 6 bases, leaving 9 bases between them. In germline, CDR1 is SGHVS, CDR2 FNYEAQ. DNA for the CDR3: TGTGCCAGCAGCTTAGGAAGGGCGAATGGCTACACCTTC. Translation: CASSLGRANGYTF.

The chain couples TRBV10-3 to TRBJ1-1; D is possibly TRBD1 (6 bases). Germline CDR1 ENHRY, CDR2 SYGVKD. The CDR3 is made up of 14 amino acids. V was clipped by 3 bases and J by 6 bases, with 14 bases between them. The chain's CDR3 is CAISDVTGAAEAFF. CDR3 DNA: TGTGCCATCAGTGACGTGACGGGGGCAGCTGAAGCTTTCTTT.

The rearrangement uses TRBV4-1 and TRBJ2-7; D is uncertain. Germline V lookup: CDR1 MGHRA, CDR2 YSYEKL. The CDR3 is made up of 15 amino acids. V was shortened by 0 bases and J by 2 bases, with 11 bases between the two germline ends. The CDR3 coding sequence is TGCGCCAGCAGCCAAGAATTCAGTGTTGCCTACGAGCAGTACTTC. Translated: CASSQEFSVAYEQYF.

The chain joins TRBV5-1 to TRBJ2-6; D is tentatively TRBD1 or TRBD2 (5 bases each). Looked up from germline, CDR1 is SGHRS and CDR2 is YFSETQ. Trimming left V 0 bases short and J 2 bases short, with 12 bases between. The CDR3 consists of 17 residues. This CDR3 is CASSLEEGITGANVLTF. CDR3 nucleotide sequence: TGCGCCAGCAGCTTGGAAGAGGGGATCACTGGGGCCAACGTCCTGACTTTC.

This clonotype was seen a few times. V usage is TRBV7-8 and J usage is TRBJ1-5; 8 bases align to TRBD1. Germline values: CDR1 SGHVS, CDR2 FQNEAQ. CDR3 length: 13 amino acids. V shed 5 bases and J 6 bases; nucleotides not matched to a gene: 3. This CDR3 is CASSTTGVQPQHF. In DNA, the CDR3 is TGTGCCAGCAGCACGACAGGGGTTCAGCCCCAGCATTTT.

Only a few counts were recorded for this clonotype. The V call is TRBV7-6, the J call TRBJ1-1; D is ambiguous. V lost 1 base to trimming and J lost 4 bases, with 10 bases between them. CDR1 is SGHVS, CDR2 FNYEAQ, per germline. This CDR3 contains 14 residues. DNA for the CDR3: TGTGCCAGCAGCTTAGAGTTTGACGGCACTGAAGCTTTCTTT. Translating it yields CASSLEFDGTEAFF.